The rows below give T cell receptor beta chains drawn from one sample of a study of T cells in Graves' hyperthyroidism and ophthalmopathy. TCRdb re-called the multiplex PCR reads with MiXCR, one entry per CDR3 protein. Here the sample spans 600,000 to 850,000 distinct CDR3 sequences, approximately 19% being singletons. The material sequenced was blood. Receptors were obtained from a woman between 45 and 65 years old with Graves' hyperthyroidism that later progressed to Graves' ophthalmopathy. Both conserved end residues are part of each CDR3. A D gene is named only where the DNA matches it firmly. A row's size may be missing; if present it is once, few, many or a size class.

TRBD1	few	TRBV4-1	TRBJ1-1	TGCGCCAGCAGCCCAACCTTAGGACAGGGGCTGAACACTGAAGCTTTCTTT	CASSPTLGQGLNTEAFF
TRBD1	few	TRBV29-1	TRBJ1-4	TGCAGCATCGGGACAGCTAATGAAAAACTGTTTTTT	CSIGTANEKLFF
-	few	TRBV7-3	TRBJ1-1	TGTGCCAGCAGCTTCCGCAGGGTCGGTATGAACACTGAAGCTTTCTTT	CASSFRRVGMNTEAFF
-	-	TRBV10-3	TRBJ2-1	TGTGCCATCAGGGACGGGAGCTCCTACAATGAGCAGTTCTTC	CAIRDGSSYNEQFF
-	many	TRBV29-1	TRBJ2-7	TGCAGCGTTGAATGGGACAACCTATCCTACGAGCAGTACTTC	CSVEWDNLSYEQYF
-	-	TRBV6-1	TRBJ1-3	TGTGCCAGCAGACACTTCGCGGGGGCGACTGGAAACACCATATATTTT	CASRHFAGATGNTIYF
TRBD1	many	TRBV12-3/TRBV12-4	TRBJ2-7	TGTGCCAGCAGTTTAGTGGGCAGGGGGCCTTACGAGCAGTACTTC	CASSLVGRGPYEQYF
TRBD1	-	TRBV5-1	TRBJ1-1	TGCGCCAGCAGCCGCGGACCCCAGGGGGGGGGGAATGCTGAAGCTTTCTTT	CASSRGPQGGGNAEAFF
-	-	TRBV12-3/TRBV12-4	TRBJ1-1	TGTGCCAGCAGTTTAAGATCGGGCAACGAAGCTTTCTTT	CASSLRSGNEAFF
-	few	TRBV4-1	TRBJ1-1	TGCGCCAGCAGCCAGACAAACTCGAGGGGCCTGGACACTGAAGCTTTCTTT	CASSQTNSRGLDTEAFF
TRBD1	-	TRBV15	TRBJ2-3	TGTGCCACCAGCAGTCGACTCCGGGACAGGGGAGATACGCAGTATTTT	CATSSRLRDRGDTQYF
-	few	TRBV6-2/TRBV6-3	TRBJ1-1	TGTGCCAGCAGAAGGGGGGCTTTCACTGAAGCTTTCTTT	CASRRGAFTEAFF
TRBD1	many	TRBV7-2	TRBJ1-2	TGTGCCAGCAGCCCATTCCGGGACAGGGCGAACGGCTACACCTTC	CASSPFRDRANGYTF
TRBD2	many	TRBV12-3/TRBV12-4	TRBJ2-1	TGTGCCAGCAGTCCGAGGACTAGCGGGGGTAATGAGCAGTTCTTC	CASSPRTSGGNEQFF